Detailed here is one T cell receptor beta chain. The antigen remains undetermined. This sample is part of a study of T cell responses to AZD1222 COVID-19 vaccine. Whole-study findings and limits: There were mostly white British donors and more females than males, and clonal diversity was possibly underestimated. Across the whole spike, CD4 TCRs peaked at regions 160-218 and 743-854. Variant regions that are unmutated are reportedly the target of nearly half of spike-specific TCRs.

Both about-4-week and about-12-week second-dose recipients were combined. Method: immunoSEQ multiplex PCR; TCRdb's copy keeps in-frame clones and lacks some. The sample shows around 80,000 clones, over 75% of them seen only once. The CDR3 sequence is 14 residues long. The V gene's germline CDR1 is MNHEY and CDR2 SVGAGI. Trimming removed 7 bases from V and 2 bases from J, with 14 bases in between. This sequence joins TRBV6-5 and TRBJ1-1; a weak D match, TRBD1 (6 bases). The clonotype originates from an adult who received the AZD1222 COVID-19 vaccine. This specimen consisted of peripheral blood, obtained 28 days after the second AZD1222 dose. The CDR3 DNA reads TGTGCCAGCACCTCCGGGGGGGGCAACACTGAAGCTTTCTTT. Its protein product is CASTSGGGNTEAFF.